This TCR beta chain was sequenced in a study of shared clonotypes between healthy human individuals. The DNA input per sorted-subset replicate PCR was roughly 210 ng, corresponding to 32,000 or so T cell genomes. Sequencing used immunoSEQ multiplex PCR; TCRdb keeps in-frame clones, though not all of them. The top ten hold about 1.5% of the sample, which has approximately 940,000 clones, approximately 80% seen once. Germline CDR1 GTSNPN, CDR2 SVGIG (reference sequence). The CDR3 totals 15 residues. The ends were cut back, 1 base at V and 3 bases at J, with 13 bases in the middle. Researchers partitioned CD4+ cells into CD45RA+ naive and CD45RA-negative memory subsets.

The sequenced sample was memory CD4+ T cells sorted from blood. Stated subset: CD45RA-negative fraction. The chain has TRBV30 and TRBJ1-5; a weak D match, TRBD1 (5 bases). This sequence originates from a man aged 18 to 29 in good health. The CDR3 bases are TGTGCCTGGAGTGCAGGGAATAACATCAATCAGCCCCAGCATTTT. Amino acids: CAWSAGNNINQPQHF.